This paragraph reports one TCR beta chain. The record originates from a study of blood T cell repertoires in COVID-19. This table comes from immunoSEQ multiplex PCR, and its TCRdb copy is limited to in-frame clones, with some not included. The sample shows a few hundred thousand clones, roughly 89% of them seen only once. Per germline, CDR1 MNHEY and CDR2 SVGEGT. This CDR3 comprises 13 residues. Trimming stripped 0 bases from V and 7 bases from J, with 9 bases between. V is TRBV6-2 or TRBV6-3 and J is TRBJ1-1, with D possibly matching TRBD1 (5 bases). This clonotype originated in a woman aged 40-49 years who had recovered from COVID-19. Sample: PBMCs or T cells enriched from blood (not recorded which). The CDR3, as DNA: TGTGCCAGCAGTTACTCGATCAGGGTTGAAGCTTTCTTT. It is translated as CASSYSIRVEAFF.